One sample yielded the 6 T cell receptor beta chains listed below, sequenced in a study of vaccination effects on CD4 cells after COVID-19. Viral peptide pool expansion of antigen-specific CD4+ T cells preceded sequencing in the ViraFEST assay. The culture ran for approximately 10 days, and then CD4+ T cells were isolated. Vaccine recipients had no previous SARS-CoV-2 infection; their nucleocapsid antibodies were negative. Their cognate antigens are unknown. TCRdb's table, derived via immunoSEQ multiplex PCR, lists solely in-frame clones and lacks some. The sample has roughly 42,000 clones, roughly 70% seen once; the top ten hold approximately 25%. Sequencing was performed on CD4+ T cells from PBMCs cultured with HCoV-OC43 spike peptides, taken before COVID-19 vaccination. Subset here: HCoV-OC43 spike overlapping peptide pool stimulation. These receptors originate from a human donor who received a COVID-19 vaccine.

The table lists this clone with a few counts. The chain is built from TRBV7-9 and TRBJ1-3; TRBD1 aligns across 7 bases. This CDR3 region has 15 residues. V shed 5 bases and J 0 bases; nucleotides not matched to a gene: 4. In germline, CDR1 is SEHNR, CDR2 FQNEAQ (reference sequence). Here the CDR3 reads CASSPTGYSGNTIYF. CDR3 sequence (DNA): TGTGCCAGCAGCCCGACAGGGTACTCTGGAAACACCATATATTTT. The full variable domain, rest sourced from reference TRBV7-9 and TRBJ1-3, is DTGVSQNPRHKITKRGQNVTFRCDPISEHNRLYWYRQTLGQGPEFLTYFQNEAQLEKSRLLSDRFSAERPKGSFSTLEIQRTEQGDSAMYLCASSPTGYSGNTIYFGEGSWLTVV.

The DNA for the CDR3 is TGTGCCAGCAGTTTCCCTTCTAACTATGGCTACACCTTC. Translating gives CASSFPSNYGYTF. V and J are TRBV6-5 and TRBJ1-2, with no clear D. Germline-derived CDR1 and CDR2 are MNHEY and SVGAGI. V was shortened by 4 bases and J by 0 bases, with 6 bases between the two germline ends. This CDR3 region has 13 residues.

V usage is TRBV4-1 and J usage is TRBJ1-5; 10 bases are a match to TRBD1. The CDR3 is 16 residues long. With V trimmed by 3 bases and J by 6 bases, 8 bases remained unmatched. Looked up from germline, CDR1 is MGHRA and CDR2 is YSYEKL. CDR3 nucleotides: TGCGCCAGCAGCCAGATGACAGGGGGCGTAGGTCAGCCCCAGCATTTT. This codes for CASSQMTGGVGQPQHF.

The chain links TRBV30 to TRBJ1-6; perhaps TRBD1 as D (6 bases). With 5 bases removed from V and 7 bases from J, the gap between germline ends came to 9 bases. The CDR3 sequence is 12 residues long. CDR1 and CDR2 (germline): GTSNPN, SVGIG (reference sequence). The CDR3 sequence: CAWGGRNSPLHF. The CDR3 nucleotides are TGTGCCTGGGGGGGGCGGAATTCACCCCTCCACTTT.

This chain uses TRBV6-6 with TRBJ2-2; 14 bases match TRBD2. Germline V gene data show CDR1 as MNHNY and CDR2 as SVGAGI (reference sequence). The CDR3 length is 16 residues. With V trimmed by 10 bases and J by 5 bases, 9 bases remained unmatched. The CDR3, as DNA: TGTGCCACCACCGGGACTAGCGGGAGTAGGACCGGGGAGCTGTTTTTT. It is translated as CATTGTSGSRTGELFF.

The genes are TRBV7-8 and TRBJ2-1; D gene unclear. Germline values: CDR1 SGHVS, CDR2 FQNEAQ. The CDR3 sequence is 13 residues long. Trimming removed 7 bases at V and 6 bases at J, with 13 bases between. The CDR3 sequence: CASTRPTGNEQFF. The CDR3 nucleotides are TGTGCCAGCACCCGACCCACGGGCAATGAGCAGTTCTTC.